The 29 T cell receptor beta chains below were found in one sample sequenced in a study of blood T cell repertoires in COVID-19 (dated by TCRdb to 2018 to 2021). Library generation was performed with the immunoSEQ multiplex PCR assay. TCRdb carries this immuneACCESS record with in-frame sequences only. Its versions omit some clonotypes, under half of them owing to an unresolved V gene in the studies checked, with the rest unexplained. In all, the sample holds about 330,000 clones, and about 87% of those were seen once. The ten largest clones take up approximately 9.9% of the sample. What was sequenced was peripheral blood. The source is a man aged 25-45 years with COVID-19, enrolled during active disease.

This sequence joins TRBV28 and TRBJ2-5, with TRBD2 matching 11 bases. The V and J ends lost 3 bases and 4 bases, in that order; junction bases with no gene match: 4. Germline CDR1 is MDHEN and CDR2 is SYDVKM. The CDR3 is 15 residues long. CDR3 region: CASSLLAGGRETQYF. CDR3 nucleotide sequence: TGTGCCAGCAGTTTGTTAGCGGGAGGGAGAGAGACCCAGTACTTC.

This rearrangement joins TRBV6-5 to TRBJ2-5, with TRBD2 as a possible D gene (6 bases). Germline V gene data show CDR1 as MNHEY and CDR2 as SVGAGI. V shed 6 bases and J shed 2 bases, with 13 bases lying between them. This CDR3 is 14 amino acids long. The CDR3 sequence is CASRAGGVQETQYF. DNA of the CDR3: TGTGCCAGCAGGGCCGGCGGGGTACAAGAGACCCAGTACTTC.

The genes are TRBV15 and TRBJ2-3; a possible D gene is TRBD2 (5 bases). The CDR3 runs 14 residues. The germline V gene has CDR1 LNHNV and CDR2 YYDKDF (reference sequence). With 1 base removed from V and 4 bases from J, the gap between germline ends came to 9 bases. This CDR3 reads CATSRGPGADTQYF. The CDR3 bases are TGTGCCACCAGCAGAGGACCCGGGGCAGATACGCAGTATTTT.

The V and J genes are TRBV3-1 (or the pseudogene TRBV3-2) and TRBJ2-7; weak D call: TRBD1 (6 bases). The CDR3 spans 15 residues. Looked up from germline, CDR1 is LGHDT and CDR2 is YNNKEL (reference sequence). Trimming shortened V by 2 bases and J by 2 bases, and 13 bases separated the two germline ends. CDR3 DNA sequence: TGTGCCAGCAGCCAAATCCGGGACACTGCCTACGAGCAGTACTTC. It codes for CASSQIRDTAYEQYF.

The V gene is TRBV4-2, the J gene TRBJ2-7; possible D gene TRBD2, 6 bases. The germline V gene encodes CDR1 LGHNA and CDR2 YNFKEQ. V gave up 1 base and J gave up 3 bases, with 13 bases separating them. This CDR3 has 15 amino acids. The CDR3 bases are TGTGCCAGCAGCCAAGGTGCGGGGCCCCTCTACGAGCAGTACTTC. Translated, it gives CASSQGAGPLYEQYF.

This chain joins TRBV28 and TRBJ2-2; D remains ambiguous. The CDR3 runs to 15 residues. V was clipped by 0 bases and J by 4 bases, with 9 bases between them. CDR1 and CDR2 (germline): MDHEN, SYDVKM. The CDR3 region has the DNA TGTGCCAGCAGTTTATGGTCAGGTAGCACCGGGGAGCTGTTTTTT. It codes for CASSLWSGSTGELFF.

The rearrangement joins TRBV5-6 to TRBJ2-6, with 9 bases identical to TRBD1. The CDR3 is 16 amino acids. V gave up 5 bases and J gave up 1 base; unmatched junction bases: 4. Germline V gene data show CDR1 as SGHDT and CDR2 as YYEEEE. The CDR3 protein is CASRLTGGSGANVLTF. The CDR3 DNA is TGTGCCAGCAGACTGACAGGGGGTTCTGGGGCCAACGTCCTGACTTTC.

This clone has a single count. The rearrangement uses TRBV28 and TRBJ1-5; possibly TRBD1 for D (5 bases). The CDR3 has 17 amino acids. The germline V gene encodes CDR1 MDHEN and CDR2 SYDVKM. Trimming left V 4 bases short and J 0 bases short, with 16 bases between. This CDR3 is CASSWGRPVYSNQPQHF. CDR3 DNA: TGTGCCAGCAGTTGGGGCAGGCCTGTTTATAGCAATCAGCCCCAGCATTTT.

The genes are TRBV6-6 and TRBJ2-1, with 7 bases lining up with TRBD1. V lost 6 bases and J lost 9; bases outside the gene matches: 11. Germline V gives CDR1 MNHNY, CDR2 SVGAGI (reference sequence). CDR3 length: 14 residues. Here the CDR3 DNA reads TGTGCCAGCAGATACGACAGGGATGGGGGTGAGCAGTTCTTC. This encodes CASRYDRDGGEQFF.

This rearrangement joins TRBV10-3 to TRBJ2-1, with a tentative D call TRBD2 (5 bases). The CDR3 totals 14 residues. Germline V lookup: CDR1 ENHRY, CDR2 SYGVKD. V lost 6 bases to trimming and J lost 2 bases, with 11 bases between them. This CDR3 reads CAIRRTGTYNEQFF. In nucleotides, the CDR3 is TGTGCCATCAGGAGGACGGGAACCTACAATGAGCAGTTCTTC.

CDR3 in amino acids: CATSDPTSGAYNEQFF. CDR3 coding DNA: TGTGCCACCAGTGATCCCACTAGCGGGGCCTACAATGAGCAGTTCTTC. This chain links TRBV24-1 with TRBJ2-1; TRBD2 agrees at 10 bases. The length of the CDR3 is 16 residues. Germline V lookup: CDR1 KGHDR, CDR2 SFDVKD. Trimming removed 3 bases from V and 2 bases from J; junction bases left unmatched: 3.

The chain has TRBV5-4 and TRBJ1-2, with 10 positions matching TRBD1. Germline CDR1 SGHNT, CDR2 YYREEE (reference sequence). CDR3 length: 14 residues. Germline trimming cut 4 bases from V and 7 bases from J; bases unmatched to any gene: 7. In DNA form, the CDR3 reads TGTGCCAGCAGCGGCCCGGGACAGGGGTTTGGCTACACCTTC. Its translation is CASSGPGQGFGYTF. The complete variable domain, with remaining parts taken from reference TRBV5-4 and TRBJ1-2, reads ETGVTQSPTHLIKTRGQQVTLRCSSQSGHNTVSWYQQALGQGPQFIFQYYREEENGRGNFPPRFSGLQFPNYSSELNVNALELDDSALYLCASSGPGQGFGYTFGSGTRLTVV.

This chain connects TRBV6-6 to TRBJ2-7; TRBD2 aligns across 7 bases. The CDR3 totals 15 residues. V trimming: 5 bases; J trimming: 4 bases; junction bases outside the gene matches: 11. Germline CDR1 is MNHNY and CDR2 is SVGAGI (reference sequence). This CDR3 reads CASSTWAPGGYEQYF. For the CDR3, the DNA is TGTGCCAGCAGTACGTGGGCGCCGGGGGGATACGAGCAGTACTTC.

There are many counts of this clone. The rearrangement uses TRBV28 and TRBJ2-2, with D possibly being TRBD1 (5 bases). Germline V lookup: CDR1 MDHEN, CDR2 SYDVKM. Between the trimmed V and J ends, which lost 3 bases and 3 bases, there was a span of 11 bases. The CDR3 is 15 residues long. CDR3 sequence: CASSFRDAYTGELFF. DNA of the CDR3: TGTGCCAGCAGTTTCAGGGATGCGTACACCGGGGAGCTGTTTTTT.

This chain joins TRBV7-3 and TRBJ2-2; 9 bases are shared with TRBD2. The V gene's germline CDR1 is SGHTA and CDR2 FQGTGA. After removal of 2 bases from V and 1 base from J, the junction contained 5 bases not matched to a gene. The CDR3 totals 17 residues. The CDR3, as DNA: TGTGCCAGCAGCTTAGGGGTAGCGGGGGTGAACACCGGGGAGCTGTTTTTT. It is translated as CASSLGVAGVNTGELFF.

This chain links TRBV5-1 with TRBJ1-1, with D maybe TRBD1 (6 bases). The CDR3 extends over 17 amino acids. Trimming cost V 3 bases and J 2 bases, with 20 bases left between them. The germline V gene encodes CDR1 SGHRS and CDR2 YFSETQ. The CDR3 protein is CASSSIGGAQGNTEAFF. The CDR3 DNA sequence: TGCGCCAGCAGCTCGATCGGGGGGGCCCAGGGAAACACTGAAGCTTTCTTT. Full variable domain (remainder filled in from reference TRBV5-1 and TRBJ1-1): KAGVTQTPRYLIKTRGQQVTLSCSPISGHRSVSWYQQTPGQGLQFLFEYFSETQRNKGNFPGRFSGRQFSNSRSEMNVSTLELGDSALYLCASSSIGGAQGNTEAFFGQGTRLTVV.

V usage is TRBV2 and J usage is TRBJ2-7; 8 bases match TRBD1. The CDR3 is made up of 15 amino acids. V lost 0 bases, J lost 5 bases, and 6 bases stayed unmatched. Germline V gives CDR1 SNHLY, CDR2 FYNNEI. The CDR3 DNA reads TGTGCCAGCAGTGAAGCCAGGACAGGGACCCACGAGCAGTACTTC. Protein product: CASSEARTGTHEQYF.

The CDR3 region is CASSIYPQARFSGNTIYF. DNA of the CDR3: TGTGCCAGTAGTATTTATCCCCAGGCTCGCTTCTCTGGAAACACCATATATTTT. The chain links TRBV19 to TRBJ1-3; D is ambiguous. Germline CDR1 LNHDA, CDR2 SQIVND (reference sequence). The CDR3 length is 18 residues. V lost 3 bases and J 0 bases, leaving 18 bases between the germline ends.

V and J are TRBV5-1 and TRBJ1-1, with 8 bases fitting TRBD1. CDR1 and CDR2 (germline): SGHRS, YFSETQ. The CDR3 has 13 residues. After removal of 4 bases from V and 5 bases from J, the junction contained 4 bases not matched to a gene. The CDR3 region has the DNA TGCGCCAGCAGCGCGGACAGGGTGACTGAAGCTTTCTTT. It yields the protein CASSADRVTEAFF.

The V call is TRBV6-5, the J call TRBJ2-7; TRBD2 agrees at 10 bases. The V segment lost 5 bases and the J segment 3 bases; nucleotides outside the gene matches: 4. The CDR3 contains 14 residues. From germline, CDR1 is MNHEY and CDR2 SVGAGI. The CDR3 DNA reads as TGTGCCAGCAGTCGGACTAGCGGAGACTACGAGCAGTACTTC. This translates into CASSRTSGDYEQYF.

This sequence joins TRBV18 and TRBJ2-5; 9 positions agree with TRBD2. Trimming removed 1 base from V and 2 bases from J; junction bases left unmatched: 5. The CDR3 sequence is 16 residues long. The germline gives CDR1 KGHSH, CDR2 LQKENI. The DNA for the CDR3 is TGTGCCAGCTCACCACGGTGGCGGGGGGGTCAAGAGACCCAGTACTTC. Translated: CASSPRWRGGQETQYF.

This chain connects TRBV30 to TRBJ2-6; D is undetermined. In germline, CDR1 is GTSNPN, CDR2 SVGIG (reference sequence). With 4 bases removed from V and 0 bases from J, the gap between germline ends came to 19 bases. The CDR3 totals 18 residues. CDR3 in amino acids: CAWKKGDRSYSGANVLTF. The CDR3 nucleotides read TGTGCCTGGAAAAAAGGTGATCGGAGCTACTCTGGGGCCAACGTCCTGACTTTC.

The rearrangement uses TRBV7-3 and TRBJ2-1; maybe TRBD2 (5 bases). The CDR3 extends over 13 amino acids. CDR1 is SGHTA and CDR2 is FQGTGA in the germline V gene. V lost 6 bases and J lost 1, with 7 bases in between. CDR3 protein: CASRGGSYNEQFF. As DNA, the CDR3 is TGTGCCAGCAGAGGAGGTTCCTACAATGAGCAGTTCTTC.

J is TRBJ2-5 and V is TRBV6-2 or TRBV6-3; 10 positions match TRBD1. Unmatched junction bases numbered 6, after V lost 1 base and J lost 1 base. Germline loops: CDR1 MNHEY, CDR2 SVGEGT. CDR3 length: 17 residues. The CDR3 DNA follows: TGTGCCAGCAGTTACTGGGGACGGACAGGGGGCCAAGAGACCCAGTACTTC. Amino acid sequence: CASSYWGRTGGQETQYF.

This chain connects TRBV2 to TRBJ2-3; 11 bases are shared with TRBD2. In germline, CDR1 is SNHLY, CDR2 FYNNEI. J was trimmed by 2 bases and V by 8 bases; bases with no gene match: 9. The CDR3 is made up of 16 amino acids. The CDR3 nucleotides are TGTGCCAGCGGGAGGACTAGCGGGCGTTTCACAGATACGCAGTATTTT. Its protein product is CASGRTSGRFTDTQYF.

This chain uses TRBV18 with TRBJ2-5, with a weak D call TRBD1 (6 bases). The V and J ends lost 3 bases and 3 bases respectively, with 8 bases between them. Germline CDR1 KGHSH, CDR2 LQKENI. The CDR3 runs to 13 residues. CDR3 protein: CASSPGQKETQYF. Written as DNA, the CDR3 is TGTGCCAGCTCACCGGGACAAAAAGAGACCCAGTACTTC.

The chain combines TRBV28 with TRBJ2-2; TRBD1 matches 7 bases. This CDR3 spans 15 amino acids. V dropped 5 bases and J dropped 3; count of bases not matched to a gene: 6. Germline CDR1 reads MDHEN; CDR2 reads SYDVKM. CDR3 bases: TGTGCCAGCAGTCGGACAGGATTATACACCGGGGAGCTGTTTTTT. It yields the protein CASSRTGLYTGELFF.

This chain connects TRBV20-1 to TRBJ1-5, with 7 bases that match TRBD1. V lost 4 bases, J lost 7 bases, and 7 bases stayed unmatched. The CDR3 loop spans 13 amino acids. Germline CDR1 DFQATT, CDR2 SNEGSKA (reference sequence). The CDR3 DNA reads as TGCAGTGCTAATGACAGGGCGGGACAGCCCCAGCATTTT. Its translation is CSANDRAGQPQHF.

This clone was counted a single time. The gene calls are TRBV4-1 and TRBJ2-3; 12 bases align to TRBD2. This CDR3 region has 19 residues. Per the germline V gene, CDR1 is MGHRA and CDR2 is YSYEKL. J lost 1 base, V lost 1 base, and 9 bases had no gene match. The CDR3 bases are TGCGCCAGCAGCCAAGTGTCTAGCGGGAGGGCCGGGGGCACAGATACGCAGTATTTT. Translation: CASSQVSSGRAGGTDTQYF.